Sequencing of this TCR beta chain was carried out in a study of tumor-infiltrating lymphocytes in localized non-small cell lung cancer. For the study at large: Some samples were collected after neoadjuvant chemotherapy; smokers, never-smokers and several histologies were included. From each patient, both tumor and uninvolved lung, non-adjacent to tumor, were sampled. Study conclusions and caveats: Compared with uninvolved lung, tumors showed higher T cell infiltration by TCRbeta sequencing.

Produced via immunoSEQ multiplex PCR; TCRdb's table is partial and in-frame only. The data hold approximately 15,000 clones, with approximately 70% observed a single time. This CDR3 is 15 amino acids long. CDR1 is MNHNS and CDR2 is SASEGT in the germline V gene. The J segment lost 2 bases and the V segment lost 5 bases, leaving 3 bases of the junction unmatched. With regard to this clone: Its cognate antigen is unknown.

The chain employs TRBV6-1 and TRBJ2-3, with 11 bases aligning to TRBD2. The sequencing sample was made of lung tumor tissue. The sequence was collected from a human donor with non-small cell lung cancer. CDR3 amino acids: CASSRLAGTTDTQYF. Here the CDR3 DNA reads TGTGCCAGCAGTCGACTAGCGGGGACCACAGATACGCAGTATTTT.